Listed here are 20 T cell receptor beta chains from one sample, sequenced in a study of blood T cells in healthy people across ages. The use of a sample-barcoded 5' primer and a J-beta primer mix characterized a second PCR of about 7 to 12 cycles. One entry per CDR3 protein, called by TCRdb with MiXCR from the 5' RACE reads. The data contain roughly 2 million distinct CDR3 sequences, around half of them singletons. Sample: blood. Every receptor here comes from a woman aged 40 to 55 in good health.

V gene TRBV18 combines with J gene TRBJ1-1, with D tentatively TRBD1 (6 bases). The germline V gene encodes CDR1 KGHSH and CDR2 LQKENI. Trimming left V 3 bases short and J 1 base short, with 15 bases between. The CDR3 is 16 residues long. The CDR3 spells CASSPPDSAGNTEAFF. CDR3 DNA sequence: TGTGCCAGCTCACCTCCGGACAGTGCGGGGAACACTGAAGCTTTCTTT.

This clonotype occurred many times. In DNA form, the CDR3 reads TGCAGCGTTGAGGAGGCGGGGGCGCAGCGCGAGCAGTACTTC. Its translation is CSVEEAGAQREQYF. The rearrangement joins TRBV29-1 to TRBJ2-7, with D tentatively TRBD2 (7 bases). The germline V gene has CDR1 SQVTM and CDR2 ANQGSEA. V gave up 3 bases and J gave up 6 bases, with 18 bases separating them. The CDR3 extends over 14 amino acids.

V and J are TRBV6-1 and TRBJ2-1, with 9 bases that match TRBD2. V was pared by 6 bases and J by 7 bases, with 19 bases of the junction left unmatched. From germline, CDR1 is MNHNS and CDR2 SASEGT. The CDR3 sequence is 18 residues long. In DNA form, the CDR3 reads TGTGCCAGCAGAGGCGGGGGGGCGGGGAAGATAGACTTAAATGAGCAGTTCTTC. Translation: CASRGGGAGKIDLNEQFF.

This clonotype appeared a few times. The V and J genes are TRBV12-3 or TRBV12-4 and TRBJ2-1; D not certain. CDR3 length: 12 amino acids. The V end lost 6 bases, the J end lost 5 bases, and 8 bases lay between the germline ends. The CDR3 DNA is TGTGCCAGCAGGGAGAAACACAATGAGCAGTTCTTC. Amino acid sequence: CASREKHNEQFF.

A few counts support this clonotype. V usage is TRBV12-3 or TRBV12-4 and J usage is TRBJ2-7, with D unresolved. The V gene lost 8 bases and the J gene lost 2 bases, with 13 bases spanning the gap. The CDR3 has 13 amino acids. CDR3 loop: CASALASTYEQYF. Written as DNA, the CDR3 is TGTGCCAGCGCCCTTGCCTCCACCTACGAGCAGTACTTC.

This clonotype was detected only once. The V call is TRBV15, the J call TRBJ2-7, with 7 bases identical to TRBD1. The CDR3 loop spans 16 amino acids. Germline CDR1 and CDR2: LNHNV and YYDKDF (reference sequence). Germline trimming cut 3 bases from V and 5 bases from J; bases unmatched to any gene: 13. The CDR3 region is CATSSPRGQSWDEQYF. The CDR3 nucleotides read TGTGCCACCAGCAGCCCGAGGGGACAGTCTTGGGACGAGCAGTACTTC.

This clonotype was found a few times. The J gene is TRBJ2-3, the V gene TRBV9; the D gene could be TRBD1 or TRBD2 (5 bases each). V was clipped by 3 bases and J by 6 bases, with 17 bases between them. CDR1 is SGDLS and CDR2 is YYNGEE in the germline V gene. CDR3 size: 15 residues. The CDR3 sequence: CASSEYGTAPDTQYF. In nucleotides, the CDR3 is TGTGCCAGCAGCGAATACGGGACCGCACCCGATACGCAGTATTTT.

This CDR3 reads CASSVVGAGVYETQYF. DNA of the CDR3: TGTGCCAGCAGCGTAGTCGGTGCAGGGGTGTACGAGACCCAGTACTTC. This sequence joins TRBV9 and TRBJ2-5, with a weak D call TRBD1 (6 bases). V lost 0 bases to trimming and J lost 5 bases, with 17 bases between them. This CDR3 has 16 amino acids. Germline CDR1 is SGDLS and CDR2 is YYNGEE.

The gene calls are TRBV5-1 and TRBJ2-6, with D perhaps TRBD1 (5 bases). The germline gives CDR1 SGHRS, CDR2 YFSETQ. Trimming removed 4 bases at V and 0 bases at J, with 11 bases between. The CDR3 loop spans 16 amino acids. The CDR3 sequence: CASSPIRDSGANVLTF. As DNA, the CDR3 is TGCGCCAGCAGCCCGATCAGGGACTCTGGGGCCAACGTCCTGACTTTC.

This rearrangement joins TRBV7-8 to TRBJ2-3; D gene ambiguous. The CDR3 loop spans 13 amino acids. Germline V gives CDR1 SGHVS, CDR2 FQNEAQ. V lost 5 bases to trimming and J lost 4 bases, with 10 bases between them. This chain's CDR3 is CASSPPRSDTQYF. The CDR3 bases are TGTGCCAGCAGCCCCCCGAGGTCAGATACGCAGTATTTT.

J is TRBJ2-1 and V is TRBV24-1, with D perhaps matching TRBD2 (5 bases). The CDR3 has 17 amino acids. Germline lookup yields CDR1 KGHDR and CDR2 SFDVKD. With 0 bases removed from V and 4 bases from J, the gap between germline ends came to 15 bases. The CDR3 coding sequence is TGTGCCACCAGTGATTTGCAGTCGAGCGGTGATTACAATGAGCAGTTCTTC. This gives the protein CATSDLQSSGDYNEQFF.

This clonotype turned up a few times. In DNA, the CDR3 is TGTGCCAGCACCGGTCGCGCGGGATGGAACGGCTACACCTTC. This codes for CASTGRAGWNGYTF. This chain joins TRBV28 and TRBJ1-2, with D unclear. Germline-derived CDR1 and CDR2 are MDHEN and SYDVKM. The CDR3 runs 14 residues. V was clipped by 7 bases and J by 8 bases, with 20 bases between them.

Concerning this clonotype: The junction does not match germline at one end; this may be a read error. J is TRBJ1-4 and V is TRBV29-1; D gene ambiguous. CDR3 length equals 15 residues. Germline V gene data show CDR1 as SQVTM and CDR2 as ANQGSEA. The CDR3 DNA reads TGCAGCGTGGGGAATTCTCCCGCAACTAATGAAGAACTGTTTTTT. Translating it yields CSVGNSPATNEELFF.

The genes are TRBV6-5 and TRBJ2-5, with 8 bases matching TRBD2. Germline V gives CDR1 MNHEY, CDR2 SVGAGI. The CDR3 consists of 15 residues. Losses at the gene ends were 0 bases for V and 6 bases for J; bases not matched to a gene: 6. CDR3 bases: TGTGCCAGCAGTTACTCGACCAGCGGGGGACAGACCCAGTACTTC. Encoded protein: CASSYSTSGGQTQYF.

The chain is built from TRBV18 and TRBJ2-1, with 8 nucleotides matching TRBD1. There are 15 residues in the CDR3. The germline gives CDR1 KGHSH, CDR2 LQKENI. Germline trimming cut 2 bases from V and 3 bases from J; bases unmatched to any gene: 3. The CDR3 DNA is TGTGCCAGCTCACCAAGGGACAGGATCTACAATGAGCAGTTCTTC. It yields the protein CASSPRDRIYNEQFF.

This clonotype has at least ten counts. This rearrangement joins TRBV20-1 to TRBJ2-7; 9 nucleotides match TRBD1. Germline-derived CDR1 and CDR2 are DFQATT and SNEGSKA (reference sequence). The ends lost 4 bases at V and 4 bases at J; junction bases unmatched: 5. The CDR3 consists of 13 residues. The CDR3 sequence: CSATTGGGYEQYF. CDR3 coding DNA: TGCAGTGCTACCACAGGGGGCGGGTACGAGCAGTACTTC.

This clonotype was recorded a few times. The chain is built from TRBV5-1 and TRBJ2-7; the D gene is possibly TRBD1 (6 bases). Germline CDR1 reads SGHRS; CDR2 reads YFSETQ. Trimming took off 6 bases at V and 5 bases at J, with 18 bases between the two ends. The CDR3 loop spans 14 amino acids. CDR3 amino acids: CASTKQGLQDEQYF. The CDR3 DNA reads TGCGCCAGCACAAAACAGGGATTGCAGGACGAGCAGTACTTC. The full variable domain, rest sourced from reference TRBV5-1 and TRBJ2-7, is KAGVTQTPRYLIKTRGQQVTLSCSPISGHRSVSWYQQTPGQGLQFLFEYFSETQRNKGNFPGRFSGRQFSNSRSEMNVSTLELGDSALYLCASTKQGLQDEQYFGPGTRLTVT.

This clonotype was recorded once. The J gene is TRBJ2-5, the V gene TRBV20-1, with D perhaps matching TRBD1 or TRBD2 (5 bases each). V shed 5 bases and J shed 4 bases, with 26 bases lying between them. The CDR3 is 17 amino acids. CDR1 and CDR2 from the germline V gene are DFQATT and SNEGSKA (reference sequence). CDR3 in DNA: TGCAGTGCTGATAAAACCCCGGGGCCCACCGCCGGAGAGACCCAGTACTTC. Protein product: CSADKTPGPTAGETQYF.

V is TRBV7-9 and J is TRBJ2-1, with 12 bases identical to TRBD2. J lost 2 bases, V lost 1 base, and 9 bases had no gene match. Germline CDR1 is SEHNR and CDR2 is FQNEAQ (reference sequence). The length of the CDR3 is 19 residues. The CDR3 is CASSLDRERTSGAYNEQFF. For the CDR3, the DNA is TGTGCCAGCAGCTTAGATAGAGAAAGGACTAGCGGGGCCTACAATGAGCAGTTCTTC. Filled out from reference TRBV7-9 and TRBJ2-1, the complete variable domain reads DTGVSQNPRHKITKRGQNVTFRCDPISEHNRLYWYRQTLGQGPEFLTYFQNEAQLEKSRLLSDRFSAERPKGSFSTLEIQRTEQGDSAMYLCASSLDRERTSGAYNEQFFGPGTRLTVL.

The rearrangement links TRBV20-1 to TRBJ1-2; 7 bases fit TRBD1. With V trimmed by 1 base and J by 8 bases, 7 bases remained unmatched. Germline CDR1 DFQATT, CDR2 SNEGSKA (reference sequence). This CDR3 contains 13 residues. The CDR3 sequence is CSARAARGRGYTF. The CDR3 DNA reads TGCAGTGCTAGAGCGGCCAGGGGGAGAGGCTACACCTTC.